A single sample is the source of the 4 T cell receptor beta chains below, sequenced in a study of CD8+CD57+ T cells in acquired aplastic anemia (dated 2018 in TCRdb). Sequenced using an Illumina HiSeq 2000. Genomic DNA was used as template for profiling of TCR beta VDJ combinations and CDR3 sequences. Through fastp at Q25 and MiXCR, TCRdb rebuilt clones from the public reads, retaining in-frame beta chains. When rows share a CDR3 protein, they turn into one entry using the most common DNA and genes. The sample yields about 120,000 distinct CDR3 sequences; 58% were counted once. Roughly 29% of the sample is held by the ten biggest clonotypes. The patients picked for sequencing were ones in whom flow cytometry had shown an expansion of CD8+CD57+ cells. Sequencing input: sorted CD4+, CD8+, or CD8+CD57+ T cells (not recorded which) from PBMCs. These receptor sequences come from a human donor with aplastic anemia.

The chain links TRBV7-2 to TRBJ1-6, with no clear D. Germline CDR1 SGHTA, CDR2 FQGNSA. CDR3 size: 8 residues. With 5 bases removed from V and 13 bases from J, the gap between germline ends came to 0 bases. CDR3 residues: CASSPLHF. The CDR3 nucleotides read TGTGCCAGCAGCCCCCTCCACTTT.

In the case of this clonotype: Just one base apart from a much larger clone, this may be a read error. This rearrangement joins TRBV11-2 to TRBJ2-1; a weak D match, TRBD2 (6 bases). Germline assignment: CDR1 SGHAT and CDR2 FQNNGV. CDR3 length: 16 residues. The germline V and J ends were trimmed by 1 base and 0 bases, with 10 bases remaining between them. The CDR3 DNA sequence: TGTGCCAGCAGCTTAGGGGGGGTGGCCTCCTACAATGAGCAGTTCTTC. Amino acid sequence: CASSLGGVASYNEQFF.

The chain employs TRBV10-3 and TRBJ2-1; 9 bases agree with TRBD1. The junction had 5 bases not matched to a gene; V was cut back by 6 bases and J by 8 bases. Germline CDR1 is ENHRY and CDR2 is SYGVKD. The CDR3 length is 13 residues. The CDR3 spells CAIRTTGGDEQFF. CDR3 nucleotides: TGTGCCATCAGGACTACAGGGGGCGATGAGCAGTTCTTC.

This clonotype was seen a handful of times. The CDR3 region is CASSRDRPPNEQFF. For the CDR3, the DNA is TGTGCCAGCAGTAGGGACAGGCCACCCAATGAGCAGTTCTTC. The chain carries TRBV2 and TRBJ2-1; 8 bases fit TRBD1. The CDR3 totals 14 residues. J was trimmed by 6 bases and V by 5 bases; bases with no gene match: 6. The germline gives CDR1 SNHLY, CDR2 FYNNEI.